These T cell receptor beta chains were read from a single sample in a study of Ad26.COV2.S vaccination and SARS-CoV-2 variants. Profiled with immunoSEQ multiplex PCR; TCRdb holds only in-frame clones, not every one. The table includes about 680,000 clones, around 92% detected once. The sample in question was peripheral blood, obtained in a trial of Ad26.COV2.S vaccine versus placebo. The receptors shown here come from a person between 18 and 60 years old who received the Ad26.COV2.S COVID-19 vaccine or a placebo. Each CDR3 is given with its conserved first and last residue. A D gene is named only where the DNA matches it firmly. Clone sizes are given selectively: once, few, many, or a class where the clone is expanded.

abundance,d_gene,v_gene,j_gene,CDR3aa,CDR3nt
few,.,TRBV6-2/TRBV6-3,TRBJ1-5,CASNPGEYSNQPQHF,TGTGCCAGCAACCCCGGGGAATATAGCAATCAGCCCCAGCATTTT
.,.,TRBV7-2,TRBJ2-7,CASSLAGTYEQYF,TGTGCCAGCAGCTTAGCAGGCACCTACGAGCAGTACTTC
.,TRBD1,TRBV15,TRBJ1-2,CATSKPWTGGVDTF,TGTGCCACCAGCAAACCATGGACAGGGGGCGTTGACACCTTC
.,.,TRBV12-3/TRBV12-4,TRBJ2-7,CASRNSGAYEQYF,TGTGCCAGCAGAAATAGTGGGGCCTACGAGCAGTACTTC
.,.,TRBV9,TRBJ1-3,CASSVDGNSGNTIYF,TGTGCCAGCAGCGTAGACGGTAACTCTGGAAACACCATATATTTT
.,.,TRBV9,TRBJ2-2,CASSVASSTGELFF,TGTGCCAGCAGCGTAGCGTCGAGCACCGGGGAGCTGTTTTTT
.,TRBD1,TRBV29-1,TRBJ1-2,CSAPTGGSYGYTF,TGCAGCGCTCCGACAGGGGGGAGTTATGGCTACACCTTC
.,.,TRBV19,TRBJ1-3,CATSSSGNTIYF,TGTGCCACCTCCTCCTCTGGAAACACCATATATTTT
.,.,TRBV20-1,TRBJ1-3,CSAPRVNTIYF,TGCAGTGCGCCGCGTGTAAACACCATATATTTT
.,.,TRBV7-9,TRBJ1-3,CASSLVWGGSGNTIYF,TGTGCCAGCAGCTTAGTATGGGGGGGCTCTGGAAACACCATATATTTT
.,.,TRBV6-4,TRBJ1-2,CASSDSIWGGNYGYTF,TGTGCCAGCAGTGACTCGATCTGGGGTGGAAACTATGGCTACACCTTC
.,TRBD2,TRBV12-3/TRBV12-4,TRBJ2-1,CASSRGVSNEQFF,TGTGCCAGCAGCCGGGGGGTTTCCAATGAGCAGTTCTTC
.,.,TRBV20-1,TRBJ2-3,CSASKPQGTSTDTQYF,TGCAGTGCGAGTAAACCACAGGGAACTAGCACAGATACGCAGTATTTT
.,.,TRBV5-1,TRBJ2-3,CASSLEGRKNTDTQYF,TGCGCCAGCAGCTTGGAGGGACGAAAAAACACAGATACGCAGTATTTT
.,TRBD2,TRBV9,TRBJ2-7,CASSGRLAGGPSEQYF,TGTGCCAGCAGCGGCCGACTAGCGGGAGGGCCTTCCGAGCAGTACTTC
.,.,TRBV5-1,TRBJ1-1,CASSLDPYPGGNTEAFF,TGCGCCAGCAGCTTGGATCCTTATCCAGGAGGGAACACTGAAGCTTTCTTT